Given below is one T cell receptor (beta chain) in context. Its specificity is unknown. Since a much larger clone is just one base distant, this may be a read error. RNA was extracted from bulk tissue without any cell sorting. Chemotherapy-naive patients with new lung cancer underwent thoracic surgery in China, August–late 2014. The data belong to a study of tumor and adjacent non-tumor tissue in lung cancer. Study background: Samples averaged around 4 million productive TCRbeta reads each. Findings and limits, study-wide: TCR diversity was significantly greater in tumor than normal lung tissue.

The library came from three nested PCR rounds adapted from ARM-PCR protocols. TCRdb re-derived calls from the multiplex PCR reads in MiXCR, one entry per CDR3 protein. The sample records over 110,000 distinct CDR3 sequences, approximately 66% being singletons. The source of this sequence is a man in his sixties with small cell lung cancer. The sample consisted of lung tumor tissue.

CDR3 DNA: TGCAGTGTTAAAAATAATAATCAGCCCCAGCATTTT. This codes for CSVKNNNQPQHF. The chain is built from TRBV20-1 and TRBJ1-5; D is ambiguous. The CDR3 contains 12 residues. With 7 bases removed from V and 4 bases from J, the gap between germline ends came to 11 bases. Germline V CDR1 and CDR2: DFQATT, SNEGSKA (reference sequence).